This is a list of T cell receptor beta chains from one sample in a study of blood T cell repertoires in COVID-19. Produced via immunoSEQ multiplex PCR; TCRdb's table is partial and in-frame only. The data hold 140,000 to 150,000 clones, with about nine tenths observed a single time. Material for sequencing was PBMCs or T cells enriched from blood (not recorded which). The receptors here all came from a man aged 55 to 69 who had recovered from COVID-19. Both conserved end residues are part of each CDR3. The D gene is left open where the match is weak. Size tells how often a clone was seen (once, few, many) or the class of an expanded clone, and some rows leave it out.

j_call: TRBJ2-5; v_call: TRBV7-9; clone_size: .; d_call: TRBD1; cdr3_nt: TGTGCCAGCAGCCTATCCGGGACAGGGTTGGGTCGGACCCAGTACTTC; cdr3_aa: CASSLSGTGLGRTQYF
j_call: TRBJ2-7; v_call: TRBV2; clone_size: .; d_call: .; cdr3_nt: TGTGCCATCGAGGCTCGGACTTCCTACGAGCAGTACTTC; cdr3_aa: CAIEARTSYEQYF
j_call: TRBJ2-2; v_call: TRBV19; clone_size: once; d_call: .; cdr3_nt: TGTGCCAGTACTTCGACAGGTTTCTCTATAAACGCCGGGGAGCTGTTTTTT; cdr3_aa: CASTSTGFSINAGELFF
j_call: TRBJ2-7; v_call: TRBV6-5; clone_size: .; d_call: .; cdr3_nt: TGTGCCAGCAGTCCAGACAGGCCGTACGAGCAGTACTTC; cdr3_aa: CASSPDRPYEQYF
j_call: TRBJ2-7; v_call: TRBV7-8; clone_size: .; d_call: TRBD2; cdr3_nt: TGTGCCAGCAGTTTTCCGGGGCGGGGGGGCTCCACCTCCTACGAGCAGTACTTC; cdr3_aa: CASSFPGRGGSTSYEQYF
j_call: TRBJ1-2; v_call: TRBV6-2/TRBV6-3; clone_size: .; d_call: .; cdr3_nt: TGTGCCAGCAGTTTCCAGGGCCGGCGGTTGACTAACTATGGCTACACCTTC; cdr3_aa: CASSFQGRRLTNYGYTF
j_call: TRBJ1-1; v_call: TRBV5-1; clone_size: .; d_call: TRBD1; cdr3_nt: TGCGCCAGCAGCTTCGTGACAGGGGGCGTGGACACTGAAGCTTTCTTT; cdr3_aa: CASSFVTGGVDTEAFF
j_call: TRBJ1-1; v_call: TRBV19; clone_size: .; d_call: .; cdr3_nt: TGTGCCAGTAGGGCCCTAGGCAGGGCGAACACTGAAGCTTTCTTT; cdr3_aa: CASRALGRANTEAFF
j_call: TRBJ2-5; v_call: TRBV27; clone_size: .; d_call: TRBD2; cdr3_nt: TGTGCCAGCAGTTTTCAAGCGGGAGGTCAGACCCAGTACTTC; cdr3_aa: CASSFQAGGQTQYF
j_call: TRBJ2-3; v_call: TRBV10-1; clone_size: .; d_call: .; cdr3_nt: TGCGCCAGCAGCCAGGGTATTACAAGCACAGATACGCAGTATTTT; cdr3_aa: CASSQGITSTDTQYF
j_call: TRBJ2-1; v_call: TRBV18; clone_size: .; d_call: .; cdr3_nt: TGTGCCAGCTCACCACGAAGTTTTGCTGGAGCCTACAATGAGCAGTTCTTC; cdr3_aa: CASSPRSFAGAYNEQFF
j_call: TRBJ1-2; v_call: TRBV28; clone_size: .; d_call: .; cdr3_nt: TGTGCCAGCAGTCGAACAGGGTCCCGGAACTATGGCTACACCTTC; cdr3_aa: CASSRTGSRNYGYTF
j_call: TRBJ1-1; v_call: TRBV5-5; clone_size: .; d_call: TRBD1; cdr3_nt: TGTGCCAGCAGCTGGACAGGACTCCCGGGGGCTGAAGCTTTCTTT; cdr3_aa: CASSWTGLPGAEAFF
j_call: TRBJ2-7; v_call: TRBV3-1/TRBV3-2; clone_size: once; d_call: TRBD2; cdr3_nt: TGTGCCAGCAGCCAAGTAAAGCGGGAGGGTAACGAGCAGTACTTC; cdr3_aa: CASSQVKREGNEQYF
j_call: TRBJ2-3; v_call: TRBV25-1; clone_size: .; d_call: TRBD1; cdr3_nt: TGTGCCAGCAGTGTACAGGGGACGCTGGATACGCAGTATTTT; cdr3_aa: CASSVQGTLDTQYF
j_call: TRBJ2-3; v_call: TRBV5-4; clone_size: .; d_call: TRBD1; cdr3_nt: TGTGCCAGCAGCTTTCAGGGGGACACAGATACGCAGTATTTT; cdr3_aa: CASSFQGDTDTQYF
j_call: TRBJ1-1; v_call: TRBV7-8; clone_size: few; d_call: .; cdr3_nt: TGTGCCAGCAGTTCCCGGGCAAAGCTGTCGGGGGAAGCTTTCTTT; cdr3_aa: CASSSRAKLSGEAFF
j_call: TRBJ2-2; v_call: TRBV6-6; clone_size: .; d_call: .; cdr3_nt: TGTGCCAGCAGCTTCGGGGCCGGGGAGCTGTTTTTT; cdr3_aa: CASSFGAGELFF
j_call: TRBJ2-7; v_call: TRBV15; clone_size: .; d_call: TRBD2; cdr3_nt: TGTGCCACCAGCAGCGCTCCCGGGGGGGCCGAGCAGTACTTC; cdr3_aa: CATSSAPGGAEQYF
j_call: TRBJ2-1; v_call: TRBV7-8; clone_size: .; d_call: .; cdr3_nt: TGTGCCAGCAGCGTATACAATGAGCAGTTCTTC; cdr3_aa: CASSVYNEQFF
j_call: TRBJ1-2; v_call: TRBV28; clone_size: .; d_call: .; cdr3_nt: TGTGCCACTCTGTCAGCAGGGCCTAACTATGGCTACACCTTC; cdr3_aa: CATLSAGPNYGYTF
j_call: TRBJ2-2; v_call: TRBV5-1; clone_size: .; d_call: TRBD2; cdr3_nt: TGCGCCAGCAGCTTGGGACTAGCGGGGAACACCGGGGAGCTGTTTTTT; cdr3_aa: CASSLGLAGNTGELFF
j_call: TRBJ2-7; v_call: TRBV9; clone_size: .; d_call: TRBD1; cdr3_nt: TGTGCCAGCAGCGACGGGAAAGACAGGGCATCCTACGAGCAGTACTTC; cdr3_aa: CASSDGKDRASYEQYF
j_call: TRBJ2-7; v_call: TRBV14; clone_size: few; d_call: .; cdr3_nt: TGTGCCAGCAGCCAAGATTCCGTCTACGAGCAGTACTTC; cdr3_aa: CASSQDSVYEQYF
j_call: TRBJ2-3; v_call: TRBV13; clone_size: .; d_call: TRBD2; cdr3_nt: TGTGCCAGCAGCGCCTCCGGGACTACCTTACGGAAGTATTTT; cdr3_aa: CASSASGTTLRKYF
j_call: TRBJ2-5; v_call: TRBV5-1; clone_size: .; d_call: TRBD2; cdr3_nt: TGCGCCAGCAGCTCAGGCCTACTAGCGTTCCAAGAGACCCAGTACTTC; cdr3_aa: CASSSGLLAFQETQYF
j_call: TRBJ2-1; v_call: TRBV29-1; clone_size: .; d_call: .; cdr3_nt: TGCAGCGTTGAGGTAGCTTACCCCTACAATGAGCAGTTCTTC; cdr3_aa: CSVEVAYPYNEQFF
j_call: TRBJ1-5; v_call: TRBV4-2; clone_size: .; d_call: TRBD1; cdr3_nt: TGTGCCAGCAGCCAAGACGGACAGGGGAACGTAGCAAATCAGCCCCAGCATTTT; cdr3_aa: CASSQDGQGNVANQPQHF
j_call: TRBJ2-7; v_call: TRBV12-3/TRBV12-4; clone_size: .; d_call: .; cdr3_nt: TGTGCCAGCAGTTCATTTTACGAGCAGTACTTC; cdr3_aa: CASSSFYEQYF
j_call: TRBJ2-5; v_call: TRBV6-5; clone_size: .; d_call: TRBD2; cdr3_nt: TGTGCCAGCAGAGGACTAGCGGGGCTGGGGACCCAGTACTTC; cdr3_aa: CASRGLAGLGTQYF
j_call: TRBJ1-6; v_call: TRBV18; clone_size: once; d_call: .; cdr3_nt: TGTGCCAGCTCACCCCTTGGCAGGGTAGATTCACCCCTCCACTTT; cdr3_aa: CASSPLGRVDSPLHF
j_call: TRBJ1-6; v_call: TRBV30; clone_size: .; d_call: TRBD1; cdr3_nt: TGTGCCTGGAGCTTACGGACCGGGACAGGGGGCGATTGGAATAATTCACCCCTCCACTTT; cdr3_aa: CAWSLRTGTGGDWNNSPLHF
j_call: TRBJ1-2; v_call: TRBV6-5; clone_size: .; d_call: .; cdr3_nt: TGTGCCAGCAGAGCAGGAACCCCTAACTATGGCTACACCTTC; cdr3_aa: CASRAGTPNYGYTF
j_call: TRBJ2-1; v_call: TRBV10-3; clone_size: .; d_call: TRBD2; cdr3_nt: TGTGCCATCACACGCCGCCGGGGGACTAGCGGCCACGAGTCCCCCAATGAGCAGTTCTTC; cdr3_aa: CAITRRRGTSGHESPNEQFF
j_call: TRBJ1-1; v_call: TRBV10-3; clone_size: .; d_call: .; cdr3_nt: TGTGCCATCAGCGCCGAGGGTGAAGCTTTCTTT; cdr3_aa: CAISAEGEAFF
j_call: TRBJ1-5; v_call: TRBV7-8; clone_size: .; d_call: .; cdr3_nt: TGTGCCAGCAGCTCGACTTTAGAGAGCAATCAGCCCCAGCATTTT; cdr3_aa: CASSSTLESNQPQHF
j_call: TRBJ1-3; v_call: TRBV11-2; clone_size: few; d_call: .; cdr3_nt: TGTGCCAGCAGCCTAAAACCGCCGGGGACTGGAAACACCATATATTTT; cdr3_aa: CASSLKPPGTGNTIYF
j_call: TRBJ1-1; v_call: TRBV28; clone_size: .; d_call: .; cdr3_nt: TGTGCCAGCAGTAAGTGGAGGACTGAAGCTTTCTTT; cdr3_aa: CASSKWRTEAFF
j_call: TRBJ2-3; v_call: TRBV11-3; clone_size: .; d_call: TRBD2; cdr3_nt: TGTGCCAGCAGTCGCGGGACTAGCGTTACAGATACGCAGTATTTT; cdr3_aa: CASSRGTSVTDTQYF
j_call: TRBJ1-1; v_call: TRBV30; clone_size: .; d_call: TRBD1; cdr3_nt: TGTGCCTGGAGTGTACAGGGGGTCCCTGAAGCTTTCTTT; cdr3_aa: CAWSVQGVPEAFF
j_call: TRBJ1-4; v_call: TRBV4-1; clone_size: .; d_call: .; cdr3_nt: TGCGCCAGCAGCCAAGAGGGGCCAGAAAAAAAACTGTTTTTT; cdr3_aa: CASSQEGPEKKLFF
j_call: TRBJ1-1; v_call: TRBV3-1/TRBV3-2; clone_size: .; d_call: .; cdr3_nt: TGTGCCAGCAGCCAATTAAACACTGAAGCTTTCTTT; cdr3_aa: CASSQLNTEAFF
j_call: TRBJ1-4; v_call: TRBV6-5; clone_size: .; d_call: .; cdr3_nt: TGTTCTACCCGGCAGGCCACAACTAATGAAAAACTGTTTTTT; cdr3_aa: CSTRQATTNEKLFF
j_call: TRBJ2-7; v_call: TRBV3-1/TRBV3-2; clone_size: once; d_call: .; cdr3_nt: TGTGCCAGCAGCCAAAGATCGGGGTGGGGCTCCTACGAGCAGTACTTC; cdr3_aa: CASSQRSGWGSYEQYF
j_call: TRBJ2-1; v_call: TRBV28; clone_size: .; d_call: TRBD2; cdr3_nt: TGTGCCAGCAGTTTCCCCCTTGCGGGAGATTCCTACAATGAGCAGTTCTTC; cdr3_aa: CASSFPLAGDSYNEQFF
j_call: TRBJ2-2; v_call: TRBV4-1; clone_size: .; d_call: TRBD2; cdr3_nt: TGCGCCAGCAGCCGGCTACCGGGACTAGCGGAGGCCCACGCGAACACCGGGGAGCTGTTTTTT; cdr3_aa: CASSRLPGLAEAHANTGELFF
j_call: TRBJ2-6; v_call: TRBV2; clone_size: .; d_call: .; cdr3_nt: TGTGCCAGCAGTGATACTCGCAGGGCTGGGGCCAACGTCCTGACTTTC; cdr3_aa: CASSDTRRAGANVLTF
j_call: TRBJ1-2; v_call: TRBV6-5; clone_size: .; d_call: .; cdr3_nt: TGTGCCAGCCGCGAAACAGGGTTCGACTATGGCTACACCTTC; cdr3_aa: CASRETGFDYGYTF
j_call: TRBJ1-2; v_call: TRBV4-1; clone_size: .; d_call: TRBD1; cdr3_nt: TGCGCCAGCAGCCAAAACCGGGACAGAAGCTATGGCTACACCTTC; cdr3_aa: CASSQNRDRSYGYTF
j_call: TRBJ1-2; v_call: TRBV3-1/TRBV3-2; clone_size: .; d_call: .; cdr3_nt: TGTGCCAGCAGCCAAGATCTTTGGGGCGAGCGCGGCTACACCTTC; cdr3_aa: CASSQDLWGERGYTF
j_call: TRBJ2-7; v_call: TRBV5-1; clone_size: .; d_call: TRBD1; cdr3_nt: TGCGCCAGCAGCTTGGCCCAACAGGGGGCGGGGGAGCAGTACTTC; cdr3_aa: CASSLAQQGAGEQYF